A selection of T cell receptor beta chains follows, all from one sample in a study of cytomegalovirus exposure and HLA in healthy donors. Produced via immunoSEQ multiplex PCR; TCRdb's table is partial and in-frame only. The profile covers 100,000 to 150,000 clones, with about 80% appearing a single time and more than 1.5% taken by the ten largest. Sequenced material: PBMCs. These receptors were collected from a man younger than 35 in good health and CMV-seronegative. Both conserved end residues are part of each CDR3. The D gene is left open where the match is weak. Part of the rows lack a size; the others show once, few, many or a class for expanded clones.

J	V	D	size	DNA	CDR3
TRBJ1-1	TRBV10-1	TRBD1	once	TGCGCCAGCAGTGAGTCAACAGGGGGAACTGAAGCTTTCTTT	CASSESTGGTEAFF
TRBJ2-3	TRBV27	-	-	TGTGCCAGCATCGCTACTAGCACAGATACGCAGTATTTT	CASIATSTDTQYF
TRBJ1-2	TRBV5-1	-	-	TGCGCCAGCAGCTTCGACAACAACTATGGCTACACCTTC	CASSFDNNYGYTF
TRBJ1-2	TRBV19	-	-	TGTGCCAGTAGTATGACAGTGGGAGGCTACACCTTC	CASSMTVGGYTF
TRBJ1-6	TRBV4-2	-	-	TGTGCCAGCAGCCCCCAAGTCGCGGAGAGCTCCTATAATTCACCCCTCCACTTT	CASSPQVAESSYNSPLHF
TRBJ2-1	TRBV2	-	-	TGTGCCAGCAGAATAAGTTTCTATCCGGGACTGGCGGACAATGAGCAGTTCTTC	CASRISFYPGLADNEQFF
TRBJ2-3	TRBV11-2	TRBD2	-	TGTGCCAGCAGCTCAATAGCGGGGTCCACAGATACGCAGTATTTT	CASSSIAGSTDTQYF
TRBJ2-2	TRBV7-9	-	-	TGTTCCAGCAGCGTGAGCGGGTTTTACACCGGGGAGCTGTTTTTT	CSSSVSGFYTGELFF
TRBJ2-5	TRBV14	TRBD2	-	TGTGCCAGCAGCCAGGTAGGGACTAGCGGGCGCGGAGAGCAGTACTTC	CASSQVGTSGRGEQYF
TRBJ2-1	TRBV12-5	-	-	TGTGCTAGTGGTTTGTTCCTAAGCAATGAGCAGTTCTTC	CASGLFLSNEQFF
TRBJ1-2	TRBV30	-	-	TGTGCCTGGAGTGATCAGGCGTTACTTAACTATGGCTACACCTTC	CAWSDQALLNYGYTF
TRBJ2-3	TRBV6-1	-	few	TGTGCCAGCAGTACAGGGCGGTTCACAGATACGCAGTATTTT	CASSTGRFTDTQYF
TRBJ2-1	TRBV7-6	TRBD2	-	TGTGCCAGCAGCCCTATCCTAGCGGGAGGGGAGCAGTTCTTC	CASSPILAGGEQFF
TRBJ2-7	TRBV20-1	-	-	TGCAGTGCTAGTAGCTCCTACGAGCAGTACTTC	CSASSSYEQYF
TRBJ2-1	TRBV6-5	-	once	TGTGCCAGCAGCTCCCCGGATGAGCAGTTCTTC	CASSSPDEQFF
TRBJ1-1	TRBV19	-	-	TGTGCCAGTAGTATTGCAGGGGAGAACACTGAAGCTTTCTTT	CASSIAGENTEAFF
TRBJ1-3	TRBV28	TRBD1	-	TGTGCCAGCAGTCGGGCCGGGACAGGGGAAAACACCATATATTTT	CASSRAGTGENTIYF
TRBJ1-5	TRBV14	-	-	TGTGCCAGCAGCCAAGATTTAGAACAGCCCCAGCATTTT	CASSQDLEQPQHF
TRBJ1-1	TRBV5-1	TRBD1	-	TGCGCCAGCAGCTTGGGACAGGGGGCTAGGATGAACACTGAAGCTTTCTTT	CASSLGQGARMNTEAFF
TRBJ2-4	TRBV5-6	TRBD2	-	TGTGCCAGCAGCTCCCTGGGACTAGCTGCGTTGGCCAAAAACATTCAGTACTTC	CASSSLGLAALAKNIQYF
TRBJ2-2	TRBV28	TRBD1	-	TGTGCCAGCCATACCGGGACAGGGAACACCGGGGAGCTGTTTTTT	CASHTGTGNTGELFF
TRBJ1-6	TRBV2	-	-	TGTGCCAGCAACCCCCTCAGGACAGAGACTAATTCACCCCTCCACTTT	CASNPLRTETNSPLHF
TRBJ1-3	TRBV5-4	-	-	TGTGCCAGCAGCTTGGGCGGATCGGGCTCTGGAAACACCATATATTTT	CASSLGGSGSGNTIYF
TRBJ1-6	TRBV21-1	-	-	TGTGCCAGCAGCCCACGACAGGTTTCACCCCTCCACTTT	CASSPRQVSPLHF
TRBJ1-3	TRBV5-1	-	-	TGCGCCAGCAGCTTGGACGGCAGGGCCGATTTCTCTGGAAACACCATATATTTT	CASSLDGRADFSGNTIYF
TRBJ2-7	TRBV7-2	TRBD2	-	TGTGCCAGCAGCTTAGCGGGGGGGACTACTGCCTACGAGCAGTACTTC	CASSLAGGTTAYEQYF